This TCR beta chain was captured by sequencing in a study of cytomegalovirus exposure and HLA in healthy donors. Study-level points and caveats: Testing in vitro showed a few CMV-associated chains specific for CMV antigens. Using the classifier, cytomegalovirus status was reportedly diagnosed with high specificity and sensitivity. The study found most TCR sequences rare, yet found some public TCRs in many donors.

A remark on this clone: The antigen remains unidentified.

Using immunoSEQ multiplex PCR, the repertoire was profiled, and TCRdb retains in-frame clones only, with some absent. In the table there are 150,000 to 200,000 clones, 85% of which are singletons. Germline CDR1 GTSNPN, CDR2 SVGIG (reference sequence). Deletions cut 0 bases from V and 2 bases from J, with 14 bases between. CDR3 length: 16 amino acids. The donors were members of the validation cohort, which comprised more than 90 subjects and was separate from the first cohort of fewer than 700 subjects. This chain uses TRBV30 with TRBJ1-3; D ambiguous. The sequence derives from a man in his late teens or twenties in good health and CMV-seropositive. Input material: PBMCs. CDR3 sequence: CAWSVRGKLAGNTIYF. The CDR3 DNA sequence: TGTGCCTGGAGTGTACGAGGGAAATTGGCTGGAAACACCATATATTTT.